The 9 T cell receptor beta chains listed next were all sequenced from one sample in a study of blood T cells in healthy people across ages. PCR was performed a second time for about 6 to 11 cycles using a sample-barcoded 5' primer and a J-beta primer mix. One entry per CDR3 protein results from TCRdb running MiXCR on the 5' RACE reads. The repertoire holds around 1,900,000 distinct CDR3 sequences, 39% seen once, with more than 20% in the top ten. The sample comprised blood. The receptor set was obtained from a human donor in good health.

The V gene is TRBV7-2, the J gene TRBJ1-1; D uncertain. Germline V lookup: CDR1 SGHTA, CDR2 FQGNSA. V was clipped by 1 base and J by 0 bases, with 12 bases between them. The CDR3 covers 16 residues. CDR3 residues: CASSLGRTGLNTEAFF. The CDR3 DNA is TGTGCCAGCAGCTTAGGAAGGACCGGGTTGAACACTGAAGCTTTCTTT.

This clonotype was seen a handful of times. CDR3 DNA sequence: TGCGCCAGCAGCCAAGATAGTACGCCATCTAACTATGGCTACACCTTC. It encodes CASSQDSTPSNYGYTF. This rearrangement joins TRBV4-3 to TRBJ1-2; D ambiguous. V lost 0 bases and J lost 0, with 11 bases in between. The CDR3 is made up of 16 amino acids. The germline V gene has CDR1 LGHNA and CDR2 YSLEER.

The chain uses TRBV27 and TRBJ2-3; 9 positions match TRBD2. After removal of 0 bases from V and 1 base from J, the junction contained 17 bases not matched to a gene. The CDR3 has 21 residues. Per germline, CDR1 MNHEY and CDR2 SMNVEV (reference sequence). CDR3 region: CASSLSPPGWLAGIGTDTQYF. The DNA of the CDR3 is TGTGCCAGCAGTTTATCGCCCCCGGGTTGGCTAGCGGGGATCGGCACAGATACGCAGTATTTT.

The chain has TRBV12-3 or TRBV12-4 and TRBJ1-5; no definite D call. This CDR3 is built from 16 residues. V shed 0 bases and J shed 3 bases, with 12 bases lying between them. The CDR3 DNA is TGTGCCAGCAGTTTAGCGGTTACAGTTAACAATCAGCCCCAGCATTTT. This sequence encodes CASSLAVTVNNQPQHF.

The V and J genes are TRBV7-2 and TRBJ1-2; D not resolved. Germline CDR1 reads SGHTA; CDR2 reads FQGNSA. CDR3 length: 12 amino acids. The V end lost 5 bases, the J end lost 13 bases, and 17 bases lay between the germline ends. This chain's CDR3 is CASSPVGQIFTF. CDR3 DNA: TGTGCCAGCAGCCCCGTGGGTCAAATTTTCACCTTC.

This clonotype appeared a few times. The chain recombines TRBV21-1 with TRBJ1-2. TRBV21-1 represents a pseudogene. CDR3 length equals 16 residues. The CDR3 protein is CASSKEGSSANYGYTF. The CDR3 DNA sequence: TGTGCCAGCAGCAAAGAGGGCAGCTCAGCTAACTATGGCTACACCTTC.

This clonotype was counted only a few times. The chain joins TRBV7-9 to TRBJ2-5; no firm D call. Trimming pared 5 bases from V and 3 bases from J, leaving 10 bases between. The CDR3 extends over 13 amino acids. Per the germline V gene, CDR1 is SEHNR and CDR2 is FQNEAQ (reference sequence). CDR3 residues: CASSPLVEETQYF. For the CDR3, the DNA is TGTGCCAGCAGCCCGTTAGTGGAAGAGACCCAGTACTTC.

The chain joins TRBV30 to TRBJ2-5; TRBD1 matches at 7 bases. The CDR3 covers 15 residues. Per the germline V gene, CDR1 is GTSNPN and CDR2 is SVGIG (reference sequence). V was clipped by 1 base and J by 1 base; unmatched bases: 6. The CDR3, as DNA: TGTGCCTGGAGTGCCCCGGGACAGTTCCAAGAGACCCAGTACTTC. As protein: CAWSAPGQFQETQYF.

The chain combines TRBV12-3 or TRBV12-4 with TRBJ2-3; D gene unclear. The CDR3 covers 16 residues. V gave up 5 bases and J gave up 2 bases, with 17 bases separating them. The chain's CDR3 is CASSPTMTPDTDTQYF. The CDR3 DNA reads TGTGCCAGCAGTCCCACCATGACACCGGACACAGATACGCAGTATTTT.